Sequencing of this T cell receptor (beta chain) was carried out in a study of patients and donors after allogeneic stem cell transplantation. V lost 4 bases and J 12 bases, leaving 19 bases between the germline ends. Germline V CDR1 and CDR2: SGHRS, YFSETQ. The length of the CDR3 is 13 residues. In its sample, this clonotype was seen a few times. TCRdb called the RT-PCR reads again in MiXCR, with one record for every CDR3 protein. The sample yields about a million distinct CDR3 sequences, around 17% seen once. The V and J genes are TRBV5-1 and TRBJ1-2; tentatively, D is TRBD1 (5 bases). The sample comprised blood, either unsorted or a sorted T cell fraction (not recorded which). The TCR sequence derives from a human donor who was either an allogeneic HSCT recipient or a stem cell or donor lymphocyte infusion donor (not recorded which). It is not recorded whose cells these are; they may come from a transplant donor. The CDR3 DNA is TGCGCCAGCAGCGCCTCCGGGACTCCCGTTGACACCTTC. Its protein product is CASSASGTPVDTF.